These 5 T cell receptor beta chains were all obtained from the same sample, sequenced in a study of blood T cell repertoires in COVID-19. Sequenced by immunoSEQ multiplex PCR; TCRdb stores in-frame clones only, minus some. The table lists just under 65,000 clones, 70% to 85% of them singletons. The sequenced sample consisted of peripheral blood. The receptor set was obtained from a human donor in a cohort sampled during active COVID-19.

This CDR3 is CSVGQGDGYTF. CDR3 bases: TGCAGCGTTGGACAGGGTGATGGCTACACCTTC. The chain couples TRBV29-1 to TRBJ1-2; 7 bases match TRBD1. Trimming took 4 bases from V and 6 from J; bases not matched to a gene: 2. CDR1 and CDR2 from the germline V gene are SQVTM and ANQGSEA. CDR3 length: 11 amino acids.

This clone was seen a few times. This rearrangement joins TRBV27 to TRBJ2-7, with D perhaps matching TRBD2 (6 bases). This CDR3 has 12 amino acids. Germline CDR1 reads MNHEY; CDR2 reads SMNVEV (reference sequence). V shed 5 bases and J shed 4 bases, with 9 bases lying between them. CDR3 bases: TGTGCCAGCAGTCACGGGGGTTACGAGCAGTACTTC. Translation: CASSHGGYEQYF.

CDR3 amino acids: CASSLESGGRGEKLFF. The CDR3 DNA reads TGTGCCAGCAGCTTAGAATCAGGGGGCCGGGGGGAAAAACTGTTTTTT. V gene TRBV11-2 combines with J gene TRBJ1-4; 8 positions match TRBD1. CDR3 length equals 16 residues. Trimming cost V 0 bases and J 8 bases; bases outside gene matches: 8. Per germline, CDR1 SGHAT and CDR2 FQNNGV.

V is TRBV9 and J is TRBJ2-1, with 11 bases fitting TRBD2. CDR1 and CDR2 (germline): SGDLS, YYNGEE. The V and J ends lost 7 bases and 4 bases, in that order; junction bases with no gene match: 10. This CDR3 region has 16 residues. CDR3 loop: CASSRPGLAEYNEQFF. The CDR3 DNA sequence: TGTGCCAGCTCCAGACCGGGACTAGCGGAATACAATGAGCAGTTCTTC.

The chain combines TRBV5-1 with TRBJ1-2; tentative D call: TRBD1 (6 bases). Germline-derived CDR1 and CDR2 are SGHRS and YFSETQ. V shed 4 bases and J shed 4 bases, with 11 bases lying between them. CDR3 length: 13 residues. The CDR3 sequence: CASSPDRSYGYTF. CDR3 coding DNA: TGCGCCAGCAGCCCAGACAGGTCCTATGGCTACACCTTC. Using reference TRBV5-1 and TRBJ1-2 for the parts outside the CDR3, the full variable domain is KAGVTQTPRYLIKTRGQQVTLSCSPISGHRSVSWYQQTPGQGLQFLFEYFSETQRNKGNFPGRFSGRQFSNSRSEMNVSTLELGDSALYLCASSPDRSYGYTFGSGTRLTVV.